The 26 T cell receptor beta chains below come from one sample, sequenced in a study of T-cell reconstitution after alpha-beta-depleted transplantation in children. Using unique molecular identifiers, the investigators prepared the TCRbeta library. MiXCR, run by TCRdb on the PCR reads, gives a single entry per CDR3 protein. Of about 830,000 distinct CDR3 sequences listed, 15% to 20% were seen once; the top ten hold approximately 5%. Sequencing used PBMCs, mostly from graft donor cells, obtained 360 days after TCRalphabeta/CD19-depleted stem cell transplant. All receptors come from a male patient between 5 and 17 years old who had a stem cell transplant for acute lymphoblastic leukemia, so the T cells may come from the graft donor.

This clonotype appeared once. V and J are TRBV5-1 and TRBJ2-7; TRBD1 is a possible D gene (6 bases). Germline loops: CDR1 SGHRS, CDR2 YFSETQ. The V end lost 3 bases, the J end lost 3 bases, and 13 bases lay between the germline ends. The CDR3 is 14 amino acids. Written as DNA, the CDR3 is TGCGCCAGCAGCTCCTCAGGGGAAATCTACGAGCAGTACTTC. It yields the protein CASSSSGEIYEQYF.

The chain uses TRBV4-1 and TRBJ2-1; 8 bases map to TRBD2. The germline CDR1 and CDR2 sequences are MGHRA and YSYEKL. V lost 4 bases to trimming and J lost 12 bases; unmatched junction nucleotides: 8. The CDR3 sequence is 13 residues long. The CDR3 region has the DNA TGCGCCAGCAGCCGAATACTAGCGGATGCGCAGTTCTTC. Translating gives CASSRILADAQFF.

This chain links TRBV12-3 or TRBV12-4 with TRBJ2-5; unclear D gene. CDR3 length: 14 amino acids. V shed 7 bases and J shed 5 bases, with 17 bases lying between them. CDR3 protein: CASTFGGVGETQYF. CDR3 nucleotides: TGTGCCAGCACCTTCGGTGGAGTTGGGGAGACCCAGTACTTC.

CDR3 region: CASSLGGGVNGYTF. The CDR3 DNA reads as TGTGCCAGCAGCTTAGGAGGGGGTGTCAATGGCTACACCTTC. V usage is TRBV7-3 and J usage is TRBJ1-2, with D possibly TRBD1 on 6 matching bases. Trimming stripped 2 bases from V and 6 bases from J, with 13 bases between. Germline V gene sequence: CDR1 SGHTA, CDR2 FQGTGA. This CDR3 is 14 amino acids long.

The table lists this clonotype with many counts. This chain connects TRBV15 to TRBJ2-2; 7 positions match TRBD1. V shed 0 bases and J 8 bases; nucleotides not matched to a gene: 6. Germline CDR1 and CDR2: LNHNV and YYDKDF (reference sequence). The CDR3 length is 15 residues. The CDR3 nucleotides read TGTGCCACCAGCAGAGATCAACAGGGGCAAGGGGAGCTGTTTTTT. It is translated as CATSRDQQGQGELFF. Full variable domain (outside the CDR3, taken from reference TRBV15 and TRBJ2-2): DAMVIQNPRYQVTQFGKPVTLSCSQTLNHNVMYWYQQKSSQAPKLLFHYYDKDFNNEADTPDNFQSRRPNTSFCFLDIRSPGLGDTAMYLCATSRDQQGQGELFFGEGSRLTVL.

The chain couples TRBV10-3 to TRBJ2-3; the D gene is possibly TRBD2 (6 bases). The CDR3 runs to 17 residues. Germline CDR1 and CDR2: ENHRY and SYGVKD. V was trimmed by 3 bases and J by 2 bases, leaving 18 bases between them. The CDR3 DNA sequence: TGTGCCATCAGTGAAACCCCGGGAGCGAGGGCCACAGATACGCAGTATTTT. Translating gives CAISETPGARATDTQYF.

V gene TRBV29-1 combines with J gene TRBJ1-1; 7 bases are a match to TRBD1. Trimming took 8 bases from V and 11 from J; bases not matched to a gene: 11. The CDR3 has 11 residues. Germline CDR1 SQVTM, CDR2 ANQGSEA. The CDR3 region is CSPQEGARAFF. CDR3 bases: TGCAGCCCTCAGGAGGGGGCGCGTGCTTTCTTT.

V usage is TRBV10-3 and J usage is TRBJ2-7; 12 nucleotides align to TRBD2. Losses at the gene ends were 6 bases for V and 4 bases for J; bases not matched to a gene: 22. The CDR3 covers 20 residues. The germline V gene encodes CDR1 ENHRY and CDR2 SYGVKD. Here the CDR3 DNA reads TGTGCCATCAGCGAGCTATCTAGCGGGAGGGCCTCCTCGACAAAGTACGAGCAGTACTTC. It yields the protein CAISELSSGRASSTKYEQYF.

This clonotype was detected many times. The chain employs TRBV20-1 and TRBJ1-4, with 8 bases that match TRBD1. Per the germline V gene, CDR1 is DFQATT and CDR2 is SNEGSKA (reference sequence). The V and J ends lost 3 bases and 7 bases, in that order; junction bases with no gene match: 10. The CDR3 runs to 15 residues. CDR3 in amino acids: CSASPPQGAGEKLFF. The CDR3 coding sequence is TGCAGTGCTAGCCCGCCCCAGGGGGCGGGTGAAAAACTGTTTTTT.

The chain couples TRBV18 to TRBJ2-3; D possibly corresponds to TRBD2 (5 bases). The germline V and J ends were trimmed by 5 bases and 1 base, with 16 bases remaining between them. Germline values: CDR1 KGHSH, CDR2 LQKENI. The CDR3 spans 16 residues. In nucleotides, the CDR3 is TGTGCCAGCTCAATTCTAGGCGGAGGTGGCACAGATACGCAGTATTTT. It yields the protein CASSILGGGGTDTQYF.

This clonotype was counted a few times. The genes are TRBV10-3 and TRBJ2-7; 13 bases agree with TRBD2. Looked up from germline, CDR1 is ENHRY and CDR2 is SYGVKD. Unmatched junction bases numbered 6, after V lost 0 bases and J lost 7 bases. CDR3 length: 16 residues. CDR3 in DNA: TGTGCCATCAGTGAGTCAGGACTAGCGGGAGTCGGAGAGCAGTACTTC. This gives the protein CAISESGLAGVGEQYF.

A few counts support this clonotype. The chain joins TRBV6-1 to TRBJ2-7; 8 bases map to TRBD1. The CDR3 extends over 15 amino acids. Germline CDR1 MNHNS, CDR2 SASEGT. Germline trimming cut 5 bases from V and 1 base from J; bases unmatched to any gene: 7. CDR3 residues: CASSTSTGGSYEQYF. The DNA for the CDR3 is TGTGCCAGCAGTACCTCAACAGGGGGTTCCTACGAGCAGTACTTC.

About this clonotype itself: This may stem from a read error, because a much larger clone lies one nucleotide away. The chain employs TRBV6-1 and TRBJ2-7; TRBD1 agrees at 7 bases. Per germline, CDR1 MNHNS and CDR2 SASEGT. The CDR3 covers 14 residues. The J segment lost 5 bases and the V segment lost 8 bases, leaving 12 bases of the junction unmatched. In DNA, the CDR3 is TGTGCCAGCCCTACAGGGGAGAGGGACAACGAGCAGTACTTC. Its protein is CASPTGERDNEQYF.

This clonotype was picked up a small number of times. The gene calls are TRBV29-1 and TRBJ1-1; D gene unclear. This CDR3 spans 10 amino acids. Trimming took 4 bases from V and 10 from J, leaving 10 bases between them. Germline-derived CDR1 and CDR2 are SQVTM and ANQGSEA. The CDR3 sequence: CSVAAGPAFF. The DNA for the CDR3 is TGCAGCGTTGCGGCAGGCCCAGCTTTCTTT.

This chain links TRBV7-3 with TRBJ1-6, with 9 positions matching TRBD1. With 5 bases clipped from V and 7 bases from J, the junction kept 9 bases outside the gene matches. Germline V lookup: CDR1 SGHTA, CDR2 FQGTGA. The CDR3 has 16 amino acids. In DNA form, the CDR3 reads TGTGCCAGCAGCCCTATAGACAGGGGGTTCAATTCACCCCTCCACTTT. Its protein product is CASSPIDRGFNSPLHF.

This clonotype has more than one count but fewer than ten. This chain connects TRBV12-3 or TRBV12-4 to TRBJ2-7; 7 bases align to TRBD1. The CDR3 spans 15 residues. Germline trimming cut 2 bases from V and 2 bases from J; bases unmatched to any gene: 6. The CDR3 nucleotides are TGTGCCAGCAGTTTAAATGGACAGGCTACCTACGAGCAGTACTTC. Protein: CASSLNGQATYEQYF.

A few counts support this clonotype. The CDR3 nucleotides read TGCAGCGTTGAAGATCTCTCGCTAGCTATCCAAGAGACCCAGTACTTC. Translated: CSVEDLSLAIQETQYF. The V and J genes are TRBV29-1 and TRBJ2-5; possibly TRBD2 for D (5 bases). Trimming cost V 0 bases and J 1 base, with 15 bases left between them. CDR3 length equals 16 residues. The germline V gene has CDR1 SQVTM and CDR2 ANQGSEA.

In this sample, this clonotype turned up many times. The V call is TRBV15, the J call TRBJ2-2; no clear D. This CDR3 spans 13 amino acids. The germline CDR1 and CDR2 sequences are LNHNV and YYDKDF (reference sequence). The V and J ends lost 9 bases and 4 bases respectively, with 12 bases between them. CDR3 sequence reads: CATRLLVTGELFF. The DNA of the CDR3 is TGTGCCACTCGCCTCCTAGTCACCGGGGAGCTGTTTTTT.

The chain combines TRBV5-1 with TRBJ1-1; D not resolved. The V and J ends lost 0 bases and 0 bases respectively, with 12 bases between them. The CDR3 has 16 amino acids. CDR1 SGHRS and CDR2 YFSETQ come from the germline V gene. CDR3 nucleotides: TGCGCCAGCAGCTTGGGATGGGGAGGAGTGAACACTGAAGCTTTCTTT. Protein sequence: CASSLGWGGVNTEAFF.

This chain connects TRBV5-1 to TRBJ2-1, with 12 bases that match TRBD2. In germline, CDR1 is SGHRS, CDR2 YFSETQ. The ends lost 1 base at V and 4 bases at J; junction bases unmatched: 3. This CDR3 has 16 amino acids. The CDR3 DNA follows: TGCGCCAGCAGCTTGACTAGCGGGGGGCTTTACAATGAGCAGTTCTTC. Amino acid sequence: CASSLTSGGLYNEQFF.

In this sample, this clonotype turned up a few times. The CDR3: CASRRNRIYTDTQYF. The CDR3 DNA sequence: TGTGCCAGCAGACGTAACAGGATTTACACAGATACGCAGTATTTT. This chain links TRBV7-3 with TRBJ2-3; D is perhaps TRBD1 (5 bases). The CDR3 is made up of 15 amino acids. Looked up from germline, CDR1 is SGHTA and CDR2 is FQGTGA. Trimming removed 6 bases at V and 2 bases at J, with 15 bases between.

This clonotype has more than one count but fewer than ten. The chain couples TRBV5-1 to TRBJ1-1; TRBD1 matches at 9 bases. V lost 2 bases and J lost 1; bases outside the gene matches: 12. The CDR3 is 18 residues long. Germline loops: CDR1 SGHRS, CDR2 YFSETQ. The CDR3 reads CASSLAPGQGKSNTEAFF. As DNA, the CDR3 is TGCGCCAGCAGCTTAGCTCCGGGACAGGGAAAGTCGAACACTGAAGCTTTCTTT.

The genes are TRBV10-1 and TRBJ2-7, with TRBD1 identical over 10 bases. Germline V gives CDR1 WNHNN, CDR2 SYGVQD (reference sequence). V shed 8 bases, J shed 5 bases, and the junction held 0 bases outside the gene matches. CDR3 length: 11 amino acids. CDR3 nucleotide sequence: TGCGCCAGCGGGACAGGGGACGAGCAGTACTTC. It translates to CASGTGDEQYF.

Only a few counts were recorded for this clonotype. The gene calls are TRBV12-3 or TRBV12-4 and TRBJ1-2; D is uncertain. Deletions cut 2 bases from V and 5 bases from J, with 9 bases between. The CDR3 runs 13 residues. In nucleotides, the CDR3 is TGTGCCAGCAGTTTAACGACCAAATATGGCTACACCTTC. This codes for CASSLTTKYGYTF.

This chain links TRBV6-5 with TRBJ2-6; either TRBD1 or TRBD2 may fit D (5 bases each). Germline V gene sequence: CDR1 MNHEY, CDR2 SVGAGI. Trimming took off 0 bases at V and 2 bases at J, with 17 bases between the two ends. CDR3 length: 19 residues. CDR3 DNA: TGTGCCAGCAGTTACTCGACGTATGAGGGGTGGCCTGGGGCCAACGTCCTGACTTTC. Protein sequence: CASSYSTYEGWPGANVLTF.

The chain is built from TRBV14 and TRBJ2-7; TRBD2 aligns across 12 bases. Trimming cost V 0 bases and J 4 bases; bases outside gene matches: 10. The length of the CDR3 is 18 residues. In germline, CDR1 is SGHDN, CDR2 FVKESK. The DNA for the CDR3 is TGTGCCAGCAGCCAAGATTGGCCTAGCGGGAGGGCCGTTTACGAGCAGTACTTC. It specifies CASSQDWPSGRAVYEQYF.